This entry lists 29 T cell receptor beta chains sequenced from one sample in a study of shared clonotypes between healthy human individuals. The assay was immunoSEQ multiplex PCR, and TCRdb's table has in-frame clones only and misses some. This sample has some 980,000 clones, with over 60% found just once. Sample: memory CD4+ T cells sorted from blood. Subset here: CD45RA-negative fraction. The source is a man between 18 and 35 years old in good health.

This sequence joins TRBV10-3 and TRBJ2-1; D gene unclear. The V gene's germline CDR1 is ENHRY and CDR2 SYGVKD. Trimming cost V 6 bases and J 6 bases, with 9 bases left between them. The CDR3 length is 12 residues. DNA of the CDR3: TGTGCCATCAGGGGCGAGAGCAATGAGCAGTTCTTC. As protein: CAIRGESNEQFF.

The gene calls are TRBV15 and TRBJ2-3, with a weak D call TRBD1 (5 bases). V shed 1 base and J shed 6 bases, with 11 bases lying between them. Germline V lookup: CDR1 LNHNV, CDR2 YYDKDF (reference sequence). This CDR3 spans 14 amino acids. DNA of the CDR3: TGTGCCACCAGCAGAGGACAGCCCCCGGATACGCAGTATTTT. Residues: CATSRGQPPDTQYF.

V and J are TRBV6-1 and TRBJ1-1, with a tentative D call TRBD1 (5 bases). CDR3 length: 12 residues. The germline V gene has CDR1 MNHNS and CDR2 SASEGT. V dropped 6 bases and J dropped 9 bases, with 14 bases sitting between them. As DNA, the CDR3 is TGTGCCAGCAGGATGGACATTTTCCAAGCTTTCTTT. Translating gives CASRMDIFQAFF.

The J gene is TRBJ1-1, the V gene TRBV30, with a weak D call TRBD1 (5 bases). The CDR3 is made up of 12 amino acids. The germline CDR1 and CDR2 sequences are GTSNPN and SVGIG (reference sequence). The germline V and J ends were trimmed by 8 bases and 1 base, with 11 bases remaining between them. The CDR3 DNA follows: TGTGCCACAAACAGGTGGAACACTGAAGCTTTCTTT. This codes for CATNRWNTEAFF.

This clone was observed a handful of times. The rearrangement uses TRBV6-1 and TRBJ2-7, with TRBD1 matching over 9 bases. Germline-derived CDR1 and CDR2 are MNHNS and SASEGT. The CDR3 length is 12 residues. Written as DNA, the CDR3 is TGTGCAGTGGGACAGGGCGCCTACGAGCAGTACTTC. Encoded protein: CAVGQGAYEQYF.

This chain links TRBV2 with TRBJ2-5; a possible D gene is TRBD1 (7 bases). CDR1 and CDR2 from the germline V gene are SNHLY and FYNNEI. This CDR3 comprises 14 residues. Trimming pared 7 bases from V and 5 bases from J, leaving 17 bases between. The CDR3 sequence: CASMRQGGRETQYF. In nucleotides, the CDR3 is TGTGCCAGCATGAGACAGGGAGGTCGGGAGACCCAGTACTTC.

To note about this clone: Other DNA sequences in the sample encode the same CDR3. The V gene is TRBV4-3, the J gene TRBJ2-3; a weak D match, TRBD1 (6 bases). The CDR3 spans 13 residues. Between the trimmed V and J ends, which lost 0 bases and 6 bases, there was a span of 7 bases. Germline CDR1 reads LGHNA; CDR2 reads YSLEER. The CDR3 protein is CASSQDRGDTQYF. Written as DNA, the CDR3 is TGCGCCAGCAGCCAAGATAGGGGGGATACGCAGTATTTT.

This chain uses TRBV6-1 with TRBJ2-1, with 12 bases identical to TRBD1. CDR3 length equals 14 residues. Trimming took 6 bases from V and 6 from J; bases not matched to a gene: 3. Germline V gives CDR1 MNHNS, CDR2 SASEGT. This CDR3 reads CASSRDRGPNEQFF. The CDR3 DNA is TGTGCCAGCAGCCGGGACAGGGGGCCCAATGAGCAGTTCTTC.

As regards this clone: Distinct nucleotide sequences in the sample also encode this CDR3. This chain uses TRBV4-3 with TRBJ2-2; D is tentatively TRBD1 or TRBD2 (5 bases each). V was pared by 0 bases and J by 6 bases, with 11 bases between. Germline lookup yields CDR1 LGHNA and CDR2 YSLEER. This CDR3 is built from 15 residues. The CDR3 sequence is CASSQDRRGAGELFF. The CDR3 DNA reads as TGCGCCAGCAGCCAAGATCGACGAGGGGCCGGGGAGCTGTTTTTT.

V gene TRBV7-3 combines with J gene TRBJ2-5; D perhaps matches TRBD2 (5 bases). Trimming removed 6 bases at V and 4 bases at J, with 12 bases between. CDR1 SGHTA and CDR2 FQGTGA come from the germline V gene. The CDR3 is made up of 13 amino acids. Written as DNA, the CDR3 is TGTGCCAGCAGACCTCACGGGGTAGAGACCCAGTACTTC. It is translated as CASRPHGVETQYF.

The chain joins TRBV6-5 to TRBJ2-7; 7 bases match TRBD1. The length of the CDR3 is 15 residues. Germline-derived CDR1 and CDR2 are MNHEY and SVGAGI. V dropped 6 bases and J dropped 4; count of bases not matched to a gene: 12. CDR3 sequence reads: CASRSPGQTRYEQYF. The CDR3 bases are TGTGCCAGCAGATCGCCGGGACAGACAAGATACGAGCAGTACTTC.

The J gene is TRBJ1-4, the V gene TRBV7-8; D is undetermined. Germline CDR1 SGHVS, CDR2 FQNEAQ. V shed 5 bases and J shed 1 base, with 8 bases lying between them. The CDR3 loop spans 14 amino acids. In DNA, the CDR3 is TGTGCCAGCAGCACAGCGATAACTAATGAAAAACTGTTTTTT. Its translation is CASSTAITNEKLFF.

The J gene is TRBJ2-3, the V gene TRBV25-1; D is undetermined. Germline V gene lookup returns CDR1 MGHDK and CDR2 SYGVNS. Trimming removed 4 bases at V and 2 bases at J, with 13 bases between. The CDR3 runs to 15 residues. The CDR3 loop is CASSADVSYTDTQYF. For the CDR3, the DNA is TGTGCCAGCAGTGCCGACGTGTCCTACACAGATACGCAGTATTTT.

In its sample, this clone was seen many times. V and J are TRBV6-5 and TRBJ2-1; D remains ambiguous. There are 12 residues in the CDR3. The germline V and J ends were trimmed by 7 bases and 5 bases, with 9 bases remaining between them. Germline CDR1 and CDR2: MNHEY and SVGAGI. For the CDR3, the DNA is TGTGCCAGCACGGCTAGAAACAATGAGCAGTTCTTC. Protein sequence: CASTARNNEQFF.

This chain connects TRBV18 to TRBJ2-1, with 8 bases fitting TRBD2. This CDR3 has 16 residues. The trim removed 5 bases at V and 5 bases at J, leaving 11 bases unmatched. The germline V gene has CDR1 KGHSH and CDR2 LQKENI. The CDR3 here is CASSELLAGNNNEQFF. DNA of the CDR3: TGTGCCAGCTCAGAACTCCTAGCGGGTAATAACAATGAGCAGTTCTTC.

This chain links TRBV27 with TRBJ2-5; the D gene is possibly TRBD2 (5 bases). The CDR3 length is 12 residues. Germline V gives CDR1 MNHEY, CDR2 SMNVEV (reference sequence). V lost 5 bases to trimming and J lost 4 bases, with 8 bases between them. CDR3 region: CASSKRGETQYF. The CDR3 DNA follows: TGTGCCAGCAGTAAACGGGGAGAGACCCAGTACTTC.

The chain couples TRBV5-1 to TRBJ1-4, with 7 bases lining up with TRBD1. J lost 8 bases, V lost 4 bases, and 8 bases had no gene match. CDR1 and CDR2 (germline): SGHRS, YFSETQ. This CDR3 has 14 residues. The CDR3 spells CASSAGTVGEKLFF. As DNA, the CDR3 is TGCGCCAGCAGCGCCGGGACAGTCGGCGAAAAACTGTTTTTT.

The rearrangement links TRBV2 to TRBJ2-7; no reliable D call. Trimming took off 1 base at V and 5 bases at J, with 12 bases between the two ends. Germline CDR1 SNHLY, CDR2 FYNNEI. The CDR3 contains 14 residues. The CDR3 DNA follows: TGTGCCAGCAGTGAAGTTAGAGGTTTCGACGAGCAGTACTTC. This sequence encodes CASSEVRGFDEQYF. The full variable domain, its missing parts supplied by reference TRBV2 and TRBJ2-7, is EPEVTQTPSHQVTQMGQEVILRCVPISNHLYFYWYRQILGQKVEFLVSFYNNEISEKSEIFDDQFSVERPDGSNFTLKIRSTKLEDSAMYFCASSEVRGFDEQYFGPGTRLTVT.

The V gene is TRBV29-1, the J gene TRBJ2-2; D remains ambiguous. V was cut by 7 bases and J by 0 bases, with 15 bases left in between. This CDR3 region has 15 residues. From germline, CDR1 is SQVTM and CDR2 ANQGSEA. This chain's CDR3 is CSARSGTTNTGELFF. The CDR3 coding sequence is TGCAGCGCCCGCTCCGGCACTACGAACACCGGGGAGCTGTTTTTT.

This clone was picked up one time. Written as DNA, the CDR3 is TGTGCCAGCAGCTCCGGGACAGGAGTCACAGATACGCAGTATTTT. It is translated as CASSSGTGVTDTQYF. The chain carries TRBV7-3 and TRBJ2-3, with 8 positions matching TRBD1. The CDR3 covers 15 residues. From germline, CDR1 is SGHTA and CDR2 FQGTGA. Trimming took 4 bases from V and 2 from J; bases not matched to a gene: 5.

About this clone itself: Other DNA sequences in the same sample also yield this CDR3. The CDR3 sequence is CASSPDSSNQPQHF. The CDR3 region has the DNA TGTGCCAGCTCACCGGACAGTAGCAATCAGCCCCAGCATTTT. The chain links TRBV18 to TRBJ1-5; D might be TRBD1 (6 bases). Germline V CDR1 and CDR2: KGHSH, LQKENI. Between the trimmed V and J ends, which lost 3 bases and 0 bases, there was a span of 6 bases. The CDR3 spans 14 residues.

The rearrangement uses TRBV10-3 and TRBJ2-3; 9 bases are a match to TRBD2. V was pared by 5 bases and J by 5 bases, with 5 bases of the junction left unmatched. The CDR3 is 14 amino acids. Germline V gene data show CDR1 as ENHRY and CDR2 as SYGVKD. The CDR3 DNA reads as TGTGCCATCAGTAGCGGGGGGATTTTAGATACGCAGTATTTT. Translating gives CAISSGGILDTQYF.

The V call is TRBV6-6, the J call TRBJ2-1, with D perhaps matching TRBD1 (5 bases). This CDR3 is 14 amino acids long. V lost 2 bases and J 3 bases, leaving 8 bases between the germline ends. CDR1 and CDR2 from the germline V gene are MNHNY and SVGAGI (reference sequence). CDR3: CASSYGQGYNEQFF. The CDR3 DNA reads TGTGCCAGCAGTTACGGGCAGGGCTACAATGAGCAGTTCTTC.

The J gene is TRBJ1-4, the V gene TRBV2, with TRBD1 matching 7 bases. CDR1 and CDR2 (germline): SNHLY, FYNNEI. Losses at the gene ends were 5 bases for V and 5 bases for J; bases not matched to a gene: 8. The CDR3 length is 15 residues. The CDR3 region is CASSPGTVINEKLFF. DNA of the CDR3: TGTGCCAGCAGTCCCGGGACAGTCATCAATGAAAAACTGTTTTTT.

This chain links TRBV5-1 with TRBJ1-6; no clear D gene. Germline-derived CDR1 and CDR2 are SGHRS and YFSETQ. The V gene lost 0 bases and the J gene lost 9 bases, with 4 bases spanning the gap. The CDR3 runs 12 residues. CDR3 in DNA: TGCGCCAGCAGCTTGGAGGGTTCACCCCTCCACTTT. It is translated as CASSLEGSPLHF.

The chain links TRBV5-8 to TRBJ1-1; D is unresolved. CDR1 SGHTS and CDR2 YDEGEE come from the germline V gene. The CDR3 has 13 amino acids. V shed 1 base and J shed 3 bases, with 7 bases lying between them. CDR3 protein: CASSLSWDTEAFF. The CDR3 DNA is TGTGCCAGCAGCTTGTCTTGGGACACTGAAGCTTTCTTT.

V is TRBV9 and J is TRBJ2-1, with 9 bases fitting TRBD2. This CDR3 is built from 15 residues. From germline, CDR1 is SGDLS and CDR2 YYNGEE. V dropped 2 bases and J dropped 8; count of bases not matched to a gene: 8. CDR3 loop: CASSVIAGVGDEQFF. DNA for the CDR3: TGTGCCAGCAGCGTTATAGCGGGAGTGGGGGATGAGCAGTTCTTC.

This clone showed up just a few times. This sequence joins TRBV5-1 and TRBJ2-2; 11 bases line up with TRBD2. The germline CDR1 and CDR2 sequences are SGHRS and YFSETQ. The V and J ends lost 0 bases and 3 bases, in that order; junction bases with no gene match: 4. The CDR3 is 17 amino acids. The CDR3 DNA reads as TGCGCCAGCAGCTTGGGGATACTAGCGGGAGACACCGGGGAGCTGTTTTTT. Its protein product is CASSLGILAGDTGELFF.

The chain combines TRBV11-2 with TRBJ2-6, with D possibly TRBD1 on 6 matching bases. Germline assignment: CDR1 SGHAT and CDR2 FQNNGV. The CDR3 consists of 19 residues. V gave up 2 bases and J gave up 0 bases, with 17 bases separating them. The CDR3 region is CASSLRARQATSGANVLTF. CDR3 DNA sequence: TGTGCCAGCAGCTTAAGGGCTCGACAGGCCACCTCTGGGGCCAACGTCCTGACTTTC. The full variable domain, rest sourced from reference TRBV11-2 and TRBJ2-6, is EAGVAQSPRYKIIEKRQSVAFWCNPISGHATLYWYQQILGQGPKLLIQFQNNGVVDDSQLPKDRFSAERLKGVDSTLKIQPAKLEDSAVYLCASSLRARQATSGANVLTFGAGSRLTVL.